This T cell receptor (beta chain) derives from a study of T cells in Graves' hyperthyroidism and ophthalmopathy. The CDR3 contains 17 residues. Trimming stripped 6 bases from V and 7 bases from J, with 24 bases between. Germline CDR1 MNHNS, CDR2 SASEGT. This clonotype was picked up many times. What was amplified from RNA transcripts were TCR beta CDR3 regions. An initial round of RT-PCR targeting the TCR CDR3 relied on the HTBI primer set. TCRdb re-derived calls from the multiplex PCR reads in MiXCR, one entry per CDR3 protein. Among 300,000 to 450,000 distinct CDR3 sequences listed, 13% to 15% were seen once.

The sequencing sample was made of blood. The chain employs TRBV6-1 and TRBJ2-2; TRBD1 might be the D (6 bases). This TCR was recovered from a woman younger than 45 with Graves' ophthalmopathy. CDR3 nucleotide sequence: TGTGCCAGCAGAGGGACATCTCCAGGAGCATTCAACGGGGAGCTGTTTTTT. It translates to CASRGTSPGAFNGELFF.